This T cell receptor beta chain was observed in a study of T cell responses to AZD1222 COVID-19 vaccine. Regarding the study as a whole: Researchers report vaccine-associated CD4 TCRs spanning spike, with dominance at 160-218 and 743-854. There were repertoire samples only from the period after the peak T cell response. Spike-specific TCR breadth and depth went up after people got two AZD1222 doses. Donors skewed white British and female; clonal diversity was possibly underestimated.

The assay was immunoSEQ multiplex PCR, and TCRdb's table has in-frame clones only and misses some. This sample has under 75,000 clones; around 84% occur once, and the top ten carry over 20%. A single count supports this clone. Its antigen is still unknown. The V gene's germline CDR1 is MNHEY and CDR2 SVGAGI. The CDR3 spans 11 residues. The V and J ends lost 6 bases and 0 bases respectively, with 3 bases between them. Specimen: peripheral blood, collected on day 0 of AZD1222 vaccination. The receptor was isolated from an adult in good health. The chain joins TRBV6-5 to TRBJ2-7; D not certain. The CDR3 spells CASRGSYEQYF. CDR3 coding DNA: TGTGCCAGCAGGGGCTCCTACGAGCAGTACTTC.